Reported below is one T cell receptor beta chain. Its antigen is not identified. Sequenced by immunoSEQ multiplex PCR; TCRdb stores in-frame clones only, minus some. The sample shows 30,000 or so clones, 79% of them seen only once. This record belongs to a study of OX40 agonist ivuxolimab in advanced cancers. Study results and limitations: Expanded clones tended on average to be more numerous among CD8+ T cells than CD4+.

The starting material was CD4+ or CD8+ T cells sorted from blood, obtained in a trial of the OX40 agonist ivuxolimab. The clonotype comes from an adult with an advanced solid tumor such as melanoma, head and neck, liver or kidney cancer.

This chain's CDR3 is CASRQGKNEKLFF. CDR3 DNA: TGTGCCAGCCGACAGGGGAAAAATGAAAAACTGTTTTTT. The rearrangement links TRBV19 to TRBJ1-4; 8 bases line up with TRBD1. The trim removed 9 bases at V and 5 bases at J, leaving 5 bases unmatched. The CDR3 is 13 amino acids. CDR1 is LNHDA and CDR2 is SQIVND in the germline V gene (reference sequence).